This record concerns one T cell receptor beta chain sequence. The antigen is unknown. These data belong to a study of glioma-infiltrating T cells. TCR alpha and beta CDR3 regions were amplified from RNA using iRepertoire nested multiplex PCR. Tissue mRNA or PBMC total RNA, 100-400 ng, went into one-step reverse transcription and amplification. TCRdb reprocessed the multiplex PCR reads with MiXCR, giving one entry per CDR3 protein. The profile shows over 90,000 distinct CDR3 sequences, around 31% of them singletons. Study-level findings and limits: Gliomas, especially low-grade, showed above-expected tissue-blood divergence; non-neoplastic patients showed below. Tissue and blood shared very few CDR3 sequences.

Sequencing input: glioma tissue, nonneoplastic brain tissue, or PBMCs (not recorded which). The receptor's source is a human donor with low-grade glioma or glioblastoma, undergoing nonglioma brain surgery, or in good health (not recorded which).

CDR3 region: CASSFDRGTGNEQFF. The CDR3 nucleotides read TGTGCCAGCAGCTTCGACAGGGGCACTGGTAATGAGCAGTTCTTC. This chain links TRBV7-9 with TRBJ2-1; 8 nucleotides align to TRBD1. The CDR3 spans 15 residues. CDR1 is SEHNR and CDR2 is FQNEAQ in the germline V gene (reference sequence). The V segment lost 3 bases and the J segment 7 bases; nucleotides outside the gene matches: 8. Together with reference TRBV7-9 and TRBJ2-1, the CDR3 gives the full variable domain: DTGVSQNPRHKITKRGQNVTFRCDPISEHNRLYWYRQTLGQGPEFLTYFQNEAQLEKSRLLSDRFSAERPKGSFSTLEIQRTEQGDSAMYLCASSFDRGTGNEQFFGPGTRLTVL.